Listed below are T cell receptor beta chains from one sample, sequenced in a study of OX40 agonist ivuxolimab in advanced cancers. Clones were read by immunoSEQ multiplex PCR, and TCRdb kept only the in-frame ones, dropping some. The sample lists tens of thousands of clones; around nine tenths were seen once. The starting material was CD4+ or CD8+ T cells sorted from blood, obtained in a trial of the OX40 agonist ivuxolimab. These receptors all stem from an adult with an advanced solid tumor such as melanoma, head and neck, liver or kidney cancer. Both conserved end residues are part of each CDR3. Fields, in order: D gene, J gene, clone size, V gene, CDR3 protein, CDR3 DNA. A D gene is named only where the DNA matches it firmly. Clone sizes are given selectively: once, few, many, or a class where the clone is expanded.

d_call: NA; j_call: TRBJ2-5; clone_size: NA; v_call: TRBV30; cdr3_aa: CAWTTRDNLVVETQYF; cdr3_nt: TGTGCCTGGACAACGCGGGACAATCTGGTGGTAGAGACCCAGTACTTC
d_call: NA; j_call: TRBJ2-7; clone_size: NA; v_call: TRBV5-4; cdr3_aa: CASSSASVEQYF; cdr3_nt: TGTGCCAGCAGCTCCGCTAGTGTCGAGCAGTACTTC
d_call: NA; j_call: TRBJ1-3; clone_size: NA; v_call: TRBV6-1; cdr3_aa: CASSEDQGKAGNTIYF; cdr3_nt: TGTGCCAGCAGTGAAGATCAAGGGAAGGCTGGAAACACCATATATTTT
d_call: NA; j_call: TRBJ2-1; clone_size: once; v_call: TRBV27; cdr3_aa: CASTSIGGYNEQFF; cdr3_nt: TGTGCCAGCACCTCCATAGGAGGTTACAATGAGCAGTTCTTC
d_call: TRBD2; j_call: TRBJ2-1; clone_size: NA; v_call: TRBV7-3; cdr3_aa: CASSLRDLKLAGGPNEQFF; cdr3_nt: TGTGCCAGCAGCCTAAGGGACCTCAAGTTAGCGGGAGGGCCTAATGAGCAGTTCTTC
d_call: TRBD1; j_call: TRBJ2-1; clone_size: once; v_call: TRBV29-1; cdr3_aa: CSVPRDRGFSYNEQFF; cdr3_nt: TGCAGCGTTCCCCGGGACAGGGGGTTCTCCTACAATGAGCAGTTCTTC
d_call: NA; j_call: TRBJ1-5; clone_size: NA; v_call: TRBV28; cdr3_aa: CASSSIQGLGNQPQHF; cdr3_nt: TGTGCCAGCAGCTCTATTCAGGGCTTGGGCAATCAGCCCCAGCATTTT
d_call: NA; j_call: TRBJ1-4; clone_size: NA; v_call: TRBV9; cdr3_aa: CASSGPPDRTNEKLFF; cdr3_nt: TGTGCCAGCAGCGGACCCCCGGACAGAACTAATGAAAAACTGTTTTTT
d_call: NA; j_call: TRBJ1-1; clone_size: NA; v_call: TRBV27; cdr3_aa: CASRFHLMNTEAFF; cdr3_nt: TGTGCCAGCAGGTTTCACCTTATGAACACTGAAGCTTTCTTT
d_call: NA; j_call: TRBJ1-1; clone_size: NA; v_call: TRBV6-1; cdr3_aa: CASSEMGTNTEAFF; cdr3_nt: TGTGCCAGCAGTGAGATGGGCACGAACACTGAAGCTTTCTTT
d_call: NA; j_call: TRBJ1-1; clone_size: NA; v_call: TRBV7-2; cdr3_aa: CASSMDPLGGTEAFF; cdr3_nt: TGTGCCAGCAGCATGGACCCCCTGGGGGGAACTGAAGCTTTCTTT
d_call: NA; j_call: TRBJ1-1; clone_size: NA; v_call: TRBV6-5; cdr3_aa: CASSQWGDEAFF; cdr3_nt: TGTGCCAGCAGCCAGTGGGGGGATGAAGCTTTCTTT
d_call: TRBD2; j_call: TRBJ2-2; clone_size: NA; v_call: TRBV9; cdr3_aa: CASSRETSPRLANTGELFF; cdr3_nt: TGTGCCAGCAGCCGAGAGACTAGCCCCCGGCTCGCGAACACCGGGGAGCTGTTTTTT
d_call: TRBD1; j_call: TRBJ2-2; clone_size: NA; v_call: TRBV4-2; cdr3_aa: CASSQQTGGANTGELFF; cdr3_nt: TGTGCCAGCAGCCAGCAGACAGGGGGCGCGAACACCGGGGAGCTGTTTTTT
d_call: TRBD2; j_call: TRBJ2-1; clone_size: NA; v_call: TRBV2; cdr3_aa: CASSDLAPSGPGGEQFF; cdr3_nt: TGTGCCAGCAGTGATCTGGCGCCTAGCGGACCCGGGGGGGAGCAGTTCTTC
d_call: NA; j_call: TRBJ2-2; clone_size: NA; v_call: TRBV7-2; cdr3_aa: CASSLVLGELFF; cdr3_nt: TGTGCCAGCAGCTTAGTTCTGGGGGAGCTGTTTTTT
d_call: NA; j_call: TRBJ2-1; clone_size: NA; v_call: TRBV6-5; cdr3_aa: CASSYSPNEQFF; cdr3_nt: TGTGCCAGCAGTTACTCGCCAAATGAGCAGTTCTTC
d_call: TRBD1; j_call: TRBJ2-7; clone_size: medium-sized; v_call: TRBV4-3; cdr3_aa: CASSHKWLGQGVYEQYF; cdr3_nt: TGCGCCAGCAGCCACAAGTGGCTGGGACAGGGGGTATACGAGCAGTACTTC
d_call: NA; j_call: TRBJ2-5; clone_size: once; v_call: TRBV5-4; cdr3_aa: CASSLRQAYQETQYF; cdr3_nt: TGTGCCAGCAGCTTGAGACAGGCCTACCAAGAGACCCAGTACTTC
d_call: NA; j_call: TRBJ2-7; clone_size: NA; v_call: TRBV4-3; cdr3_aa: CASSQGRVAYEQYF; cdr3_nt: TGCGCCAGCAGCCAGGGGCGGGTCGCCTACGAGCAGTACTTC
d_call: TRBD1; j_call: TRBJ1-5; clone_size: once; v_call: TRBV5-1; cdr3_aa: CASSSGQLNQPQHF; cdr3_nt: TGCGCCAGCAGTTCGGGACAGTTAAATCAGCCCCAGCATTTT
d_call: NA; j_call: TRBJ1-5; clone_size: once; v_call: TRBV6-6; cdr3_aa: CASSYDAGINQPQHF; cdr3_nt: TGTGCCAGCAGCTACGACGCTGGGATCAATCAGCCCCAGCATTTT
d_call: TRBD2; j_call: TRBJ2-3; clone_size: NA; v_call: TRBV27; cdr3_aa: CASRGLAGGGSTDTQYF; cdr3_nt: TGTGCCTCGAGGGGACTAGCGGGAGGGGGTAGCACAGATACGCAGTATTTT
d_call: TRBD1; j_call: TRBJ1-2; clone_size: NA; v_call: TRBV7-9; cdr3_aa: CASSFSPGQGANYGYTF; cdr3_nt: TGTGCCAGCAGCTTTTCCCCGGGACAGGGGGCCAACTATGGCTACACCTTC
d_call: TRBD1; j_call: TRBJ1-3; clone_size: NA; v_call: TRBV29-1; cdr3_aa: CSVEPDRGHGNTIYF; cdr3_nt: TGCAGCGTTGAACCTGACAGGGGGCATGGAAACACCATATATTTT
d_call: NA; j_call: TRBJ2-7; clone_size: once; v_call: TRBV4-3; cdr3_aa: CASSQDFAGRFEQYF; cdr3_nt: TGCGCCAGCAGCCAAGATTTTGCGGGCAGATTCGAGCAGTACTTC
d_call: TRBD2; j_call: TRBJ2-5; clone_size: NA; v_call: TRBV5-1; cdr3_aa: CASSTPLADQETQYF; cdr3_nt: TGCGCCAGCAGCACCCCACTAGCGGACCAAGAGACCCAGTACTTC
d_call: TRBD2; j_call: TRBJ2-3; clone_size: NA; v_call: TRBV27; cdr3_aa: CASSPPGGTRISTDTQYF; cdr3_nt: TGTGCCAGCAGTCCTCCGGGGGGGACAAGGATTTCCACAGATACGCAGTATTTT
d_call: TRBD1; j_call: TRBJ2-5; clone_size: NA; v_call: TRBV7-6; cdr3_aa: CASSLRQGYQETQYF; cdr3_nt: TGTGCCAGCAGTCTCCGACAGGGCTACCAAGAGACCCAGTACTTC
d_call: NA; j_call: TRBJ1-5; clone_size: NA; v_call: TRBV19; cdr3_aa: CASSISAPTSGQPQHF; cdr3_nt: TGTGCCAGTAGTATCTCGGCTCCTACGAGTGGTCAGCCCCAGCATTTT
d_call: TRBD2; j_call: TRBJ2-5; clone_size: NA; v_call: TRBV27; cdr3_aa: CASTSGLSETQYF; cdr3_nt: TGTGCCAGTACTAGCGGACTTTCTGAGACCCAGTACTTC
d_call: TRBD1; j_call: TRBJ2-6; clone_size: NA; v_call: TRBV30; cdr3_aa: CAWSDSRQGAIGANVLTF; cdr3_nt: TGTGCCTGGAGTGACAGCAGACAGGGGGCGATTGGGGCCAACGTCCTGACTTTC